A single sample gave rise to the 30 T cell receptor beta chains below, sequenced in a study of T cell responses to AZD1222 COVID-19 vaccine. Assay used: immunoSEQ multiplex PCR; TCRdb lists only in-frame clones, some missing. The table lists 150,000 to 200,000 clones, approximately 90% of them singletons. The sequencing used peripheral blood, collected on day 0 of AZD1222 vaccination. The source of these receptors is an adult in good health.

This chain uses TRBV5-1 with TRBJ1-1; maybe TRBD1 (6 bases). Germline-derived CDR1 and CDR2 are SGHRS and YFSETQ. V lost 4 bases, J lost 2 bases, and 15 bases lay in between. The CDR3 sequence is 15 residues long. CDR3 in DNA: TGCGCCAGCAGCCACCGTGGACAGAGAAACACTGAAGCTTTCTTT. This sequence encodes CASSHRGQRNTEAFF.

This chain uses TRBV11-1 with TRBJ2-1; D is unresolved. This CDR3 has 11 amino acids. Trimming removed 1 base at V and 7 bases at J, with 2 bases between. Germline CDR1 reads SGHAT; CDR2 reads FQDESV (reference sequence). CDR3 sequence (DNA): TGTGCCAGCAGCTTAGTTAATGAGCAGTTCTTC. Its translation is CASSLVNEQFF.

This chain uses TRBV5-4 with TRBJ1-2, with unresolved D. Trimming shortened V by 0 bases and J by 8 bases, and 11 bases separated the two germline ends. The V gene's germline CDR1 is SGHNT and CDR2 YYREEE (reference sequence). There are 13 residues in the CDR3. In DNA, the CDR3 is TGTGCCAGCAGCTTGGGGGTCTCCGAAGGCTACACCTTC. Translated, it gives CASSLGVSEGYTF.

This chain joins TRBV6-6 and TRBJ2-7, with D maybe TRBD1 (7 bases). The CDR3 is made up of 15 amino acids. Deletions cut 6 bases from V and 2 bases from J, with 17 bases between. Per the germline V gene, CDR1 is MNHNY and CDR2 is SVGAGI (reference sequence). CDR3 protein: CASRFGGQQAYEQYF. The CDR3 nucleotides read TGTGCCAGCAGATTCGGGGGACAGCAAGCCTACGAGCAGTACTTC.

The chain links TRBV12-3 or TRBV12-4 to TRBJ2-2, with D possibly called TRBD1 or TRBD2 (5 bases each). V was pared by 4 bases and J by 5 bases, with 8 bases between. The CDR3 is 13 residues long. The CDR3 protein is CASSWDGTGELFF. CDR3 in DNA: TGTGCCAGCAGTTGGGACGGGACCGGGGAGCTGTTTTTT.

The chain has TRBV15 and TRBJ2-6; TRBD2 aligns across 11 bases. The germline V gene encodes CDR1 LNHNV and CDR2 YYDKDF (reference sequence). J lost 0 bases, V lost 0 bases, and 16 bases had no gene match. The CDR3 has 23 residues. For the CDR3, the DNA is TGTGCCACCAGCAGAGATTATCGCCTAGCGGGGGGACCCCAGACCTCTGGGGCCAACGTCCTGACTTTC. Amino acid sequence: CATSRDYRLAGGPQTSGANVLTF. The full variable domain, completed using reference TRBV15 and TRBJ2-6, is DAMVIQNPRYQVTQFGKPVTLSCSQTLNHNVMYWYQQKSSQAPKLLFHYYDKDFNNEADTPDNFQSRRPNTSFCFLDIRSPGLGDTAMYLCATSRDYRLAGGPQTSGANVLTFGAGSRLTVL.

The J gene is TRBJ2-3, the V gene TRBV9; D may match TRBD1 or TRBD2 (6 bases each). This CDR3 comprises 18 residues. V lost 4 bases, J lost 0 bases, and 21 bases lay in between. Per germline, CDR1 SGDLS and CDR2 YYNGEE. This CDR3 reads CASSPHSGDKLSTDTQYF. The CDR3, as DNA: TGTGCCAGCAGCCCCCACTCGGGGGACAAGTTAAGCACAGATACGCAGTATTTT. Using reference TRBV9 and TRBJ2-3 for the parts outside the CDR3, the full variable domain is DSGVTQTPKHLITATGQRVTLRCSPRSGDLSVYWYQQSLDQGLQFLIQYYNGEERAKGNILERFSAQQFPDLHSELNLSSLELGDSALYFCASSPHSGDKLSTDTQYFGPGTRLTVL.

The chain links TRBV7-3 to TRBJ2-5, with TRBD1 matching 8 bases. The CDR3 contains 15 residues. Per germline, CDR1 SGHTA and CDR2 FQGTGA. The V segment lost 4 bases and the J segment 4 bases; nucleotides outside the gene matches: 8. CDR3 in DNA: TGTGCCAGCAGCTCCGGGACAGGTTTAGGAGAGACCCAGTACTTC. The encoded protein is CASSSGTGLGETQYF. Combining the CDR3 with reference TRBV7-3 and TRBJ2-5 gives the whole variable domain GAGVSQTPSNKVTEKGKYVELRCDPISGHTALYWYRQSLGQGPEFLIYFQGTGAADDSGLPNDRFFAVRPEGSVSTLKIQRTERGDSAVYLCASSSGTGLGETQYFGPGTRLLVL.

The gene calls are TRBV11-2 and TRBJ1-2, with D perhaps TRBD1 (5 bases). CDR1 and CDR2 from the germline V gene are SGHAT and FQNNGV. This CDR3 is built from 13 residues. Trimming removed 3 bases from V and 5 bases from J, with 10 bases in between. The CDR3: CASSFRVGYGYTF. The CDR3 DNA is TGTGCCAGCAGCTTCAGGGTTGGGTATGGCTACACCTTC.

This chain uses TRBV7-9 with TRBJ1-1; D is ambiguous. This CDR3 is 15 amino acids long. Trimming took off 5 bases at V and 4 bases at J, with 17 bases between the two ends. Germline V CDR1 and CDR2: SEHNR, FQNEAQ (reference sequence). The CDR3 nucleotides are TGTGCCAGCAGCCTCTCTCTGTTCGTGCTCACTGAAGCTTTCTTT. It codes for CASSLSLFVLTEAFF.

V and J are TRBV4-3 and TRBJ1-2; TRBD1 might be the D (5 bases). The CDR3 contains 16 residues. V was clipped by 4 bases and J by 1 base, with 16 bases between them. CDR1 and CDR2 from the germline V gene are LGHNA and YSLEER. The CDR3 DNA follows: TGCGCCAGCAGCCTGGGCGGGGCAGGAGTTAACTATGGCTACACCTTC. As protein: CASSLGGAGVNYGYTF.

This clone was counted once. V usage is TRBV18 and J usage is TRBJ2-7; D ambiguous. The CDR3 extends over 14 amino acids. The germline CDR1 and CDR2 sequences are KGHSH and LQKENI. V was clipped by 0 bases and J by 2 bases, with 8 bases between them. The CDR3 here is CASSPPTVTYEQYF. The CDR3, as DNA: TGTGCCAGCTCACCACCGACGGTTACCTACGAGCAGTACTTC.

This clone was picked up a small number of times. CDR3 in amino acids: CASSLYGNWGEKLFF. As DNA, the CDR3 is TGTGCCAGCAGCTTGTATGGGAATTGGGGTGAAAAACTGTTTTTT. The rearrangement joins TRBV5-6 to TRBJ1-4; D gene ambiguous. Germline CDR1 is SGHDT and CDR2 is YYEEEE. V was pared by 1 base and J by 7 bases, with 14 bases between. This CDR3 contains 15 residues.

This clone has only one observation. The chain joins TRBV6-5 to TRBJ1-2; TRBD1 is a possible D gene (6 bases). With 2 bases removed from V and 7 bases from J, the gap between germline ends came to 20 bases. The CDR3 covers 16 residues. In germline, CDR1 is MNHEY, CDR2 SVGAGI. DNA of the CDR3: TGTGCCAGCAGTTACAGCGGGGGGGCGGCGCGGGTTGGCTACACCTTC. Translation gives CASSYSGGAARVGYTF.

Only a few counts were recorded for this clone. This rearrangement joins TRBV19 to TRBJ2-1, with D possibly being TRBD2 (7 bases). V gave up 6 bases and J gave up 4 bases, with 16 bases separating them. The germline CDR1 and CDR2 sequences are LNHDA and SQIVND (reference sequence). The CDR3 runs to 15 residues. CDR3 coding DNA: TGTGCCAGTAGAATCGGGGGGCCCCGATACAATGAGCAGTTCTTC. Translating it yields CASRIGGPRYNEQFF.

The table lists this clone with a few counts. The rearrangement joins TRBV6-5 to TRBJ1-1; TRBD1 matches at 7 bases. Trimming removed 2 bases from V and 10 bases from J; junction bases left unmatched: 4. This CDR3 contains 12 residues. The V gene's germline CDR1 is MNHEY and CDR2 SVGAGI. The CDR3 DNA sequence: TGTGCCAGCAGTTACGAGGGGGCCGGAGCTTTCTTT. It encodes CASSYEGAGAFF.

On this clone itself: In the same sample, other DNA sequences code for this CDR3. The V call is TRBV6-5, the J call TRBJ1-2, with D unclear. This CDR3 has 13 amino acids. Trimming removed 0 bases at V and 2 bases at J, with 4 bases between. Germline V gene lookup returns CDR1 MNHEY and CDR2 SVGAGI. CDR3 region: CASSYSGNYGYTF. The CDR3 region has the DNA TGTGCCAGCAGTTACTCGGGCAACTATGGCTACACCTTC.

The chain recombines TRBV7-3 with TRBJ1-2; a weak D match, TRBD1 (5 bases). There are 12 residues in the CDR3. CDR1 SGHTA and CDR2 FQGTGA come from the germline V gene. Between the trimmed V and J ends, which lost 2 bases and 8 bases, there was a span of 9 bases. The CDR3 protein is CASSLQGHGYTF. CDR3 sequence (DNA): TGTGCCAGCAGCTTACAGGGTCACGGCTACACCTTC.

The CDR3 spells CATSGGYSNQPQHF. CDR3 nucleotide sequence: TGTGCCACCAGTGGAGGGTATAGCAATCAGCCCCAGCATTTT. This chain connects TRBV24-1 to TRBJ1-5; D not certain. CDR3 length: 14 residues. Trimming pared 5 bases from V and 0 bases from J, leaving 7 bases between. Germline CDR1 KGHDR, CDR2 SFDVKD.

The rearrangement uses TRBV10-2 and TRBJ1-1; 7 bases match TRBD1. Trimming took 10 bases from V and 5 from J; bases not matched to a gene: 10. Germline assignment: CDR1 WSHSY and CDR2 SAAADI. The CDR3 spans 13 residues. This chain's CDR3 is CANRQGPRTEAFF. The CDR3 DNA is TGCGCCAACAGACAGGGCCCAAGGACTGAAGCTTTCTTT.

The rearrangement links TRBV7-3 to TRBJ2-3, with TRBD2 identical over 7 bases. Germline V gene data show CDR1 as SGHTA and CDR2 as FQGTGA. Germline trimming cut 4 bases from V and 4 bases from J; bases unmatched to any gene: 11. CDR3 length equals 16 residues. Here the CDR3 DNA reads TGTGCCAGCAGCTCCCCGACTAGCCTCCTGCCAGATACGCAGTATTTT. Its translation: CASSSPTSLLPDTQYF. Variable domain in full (rest from reference TRBV7-3 and TRBJ2-3): GAGVSQTPSNKVTEKGKYVELRCDPISGHTALYWYRQSLGQGPEFLIYFQGTGAADDSGLPNDRFFAVRPEGSVSTLKIQRTERGDSAVYLCASSSPTSLLPDTQYFGPGTRLTVL.

The rearrangement links TRBV27 to TRBJ2-7, with D possibly matching TRBD1 (6 bases). V was shortened by 3 bases and J by 3 bases, with 15 bases between the two germline ends. Germline lookup yields CDR1 MNHEY and CDR2 SMNVEV (reference sequence). This CDR3 is 15 amino acids long. The CDR3 here is CASSLAPGRGYEQYF. DNA of the CDR3: TGTGCCAGCAGTTTGGCCCCCGGCAGGGGCTACGAGCAGTACTTC.

The chain couples TRBV20-1 to TRBJ1-1; no clear D gene. There are 11 residues in the CDR3. Trimming cost V 7 bases and J 3 bases, with 9 bases left between them. The germline V gene has CDR1 DFQATT and CDR2 SNEGSKA (reference sequence). The CDR3 is CSVWGDTEAFF. CDR3 DNA: TGCAGTGTATGGGGAGACACTGAAGCTTTCTTT.

There are a few counts of this clone. The chain is built from TRBV5-4 and TRBJ1-2; 7 bases map to TRBD1. CDR3 length equals 13 residues. CDR1 and CDR2 (germline): SGHNT, YYREEE (reference sequence). J was trimmed by 8 bases and V by 3 bases; bases with no gene match: 7. The CDR3 sequence is CASSYDRDQGYTF. The CDR3, as DNA: TGTGCCAGCAGCTACGACAGGGACCAGGGCTACACCTTC.

To note about this clone: This could be a read error, since a much larger clone is one nucleotide away. The rearrangement links TRBV10-1 to TRBJ2-2, with TRBD1 identical over 7 bases. V was clipped by 6 bases and J by 0 bases; unmatched bases: 4. CDR1 is WNHNN, CDR2 SYGVQD, per germline (reference sequence). The CDR3 spans 15 residues. The CDR3 nucleotides are TGCGCCAGCAGCCCCGGGACAGCGAACACCGGGGAGCTGTTTTTT. Amino acid sequence: CASSPGTANTGELFF.

In this sample, this clone turned up a few times. This chain connects TRBV5-1 to TRBJ1-4; the match to TRBD1 covers 7 bases. The CDR3 is 17 residues long. In germline, CDR1 is SGHRS, CDR2 YFSETQ. V was clipped by 7 bases and J by 0 bases; unmatched bases: 12. CDR3 in DNA: TGCGCCAGCTCCGGGACAGTAGGACCTGCAACTAATGAAAAACTGTTTTTT. Its protein product is CASSGTVGPATNEKLFF. Looking up the rest from reference TRBV5-1 and TRBJ1-4 gives the full variable domain: KAGVTQTPRYLIKTRGQQVTLSCSPISGHRSVSWYQQTPGQGLQFLFEYFSETQRNKGNFPGRFSGRQFSNSRSEMNVSTLELGDSALYLCASSGTVGPATNEKLFFGSGTQLSVL.

V is TRBV19 and J is TRBJ1-1; D remains ambiguous. V was cut by 3 bases and J by 5 bases, with 13 bases left in between. This CDR3 is 14 amino acids long. Germline CDR1 reads LNHDA; CDR2 reads SQIVND (reference sequence). The CDR3 loop reads CASSIRPRWTEAFF. In DNA, the CDR3 is TGTGCCAGTAGTATCCGGCCGAGGTGGACTGAAGCTTTCTTT.

CDR3 sequence: CASSQADGGNTIYF. For the CDR3, the DNA is TGTGCCAGCAGCCAAGCGGACGGAGGAAACACCATATATTTT. The gene calls are TRBV3-1 (or the pseudogene TRBV3-2) and TRBJ1-3; D is unclear. The CDR3 totals 14 residues. V gave up 1 base and J gave up 4 bases, with 8 bases separating them. Germline V CDR1 and CDR2: LGHDT, YNNKEL (reference sequence).

V is TRBV19 and J is TRBJ2-1; 13 bases map to TRBD2. V gave up 10 bases and J gave up 6 bases; unmatched junction bases: 6. This CDR3 is 14 amino acids long. From germline, CDR1 is LNHDA and CDR2 SQIVND (reference sequence). The DNA for the CDR3 is TGTGCCATCAAGACTAGCGGGGGGACCAATGAGCAGTTCTTC. Amino acid sequence: CAIKTSGGTNEQFF.

The CDR3 loop is CASSLFGTGGQPQHF. In DNA form, the CDR3 reads TGTGCCAGTAGTTTATTCGGGACAGGGGGGCAGCCCCAGCATTTT. V and J are TRBV19 and TRBJ1-5; 11 nucleotides agree with TRBD1. This CDR3 contains 15 residues. Looked up from germline, CDR1 is LNHDA and CDR2 is SQIVND (reference sequence). The V gene end was trimmed by 5 bases and the J gene end by 7 bases; junction bases not matched to a gene: 7.